This T cell receptor (beta chain) was captured by sequencing in a study of cytomegalovirus exposure and HLA in healthy donors. Study as a whole: Early on, a data release was issued that held some 85 million unique TCRs from HLA-typed donors. Most genotyped donors, approximately 77% of roughly 400, had Caucasian-associated genetic ancestry.

General study findings and limits: In a later analysis, the majority of CMV-associated beta chains seemingly showed HLA restriction.

It was with 60 Vbeta and 13 Jbeta primers that the PCR ran. Original data processing: Per a later analysis, the number of unique TCR beta chains was about 80 million, of which roughly 9.9 million were shared. Sequenced by immunoSEQ multiplex PCR; TCRdb stores in-frame clones only, minus some. V, J and clone size reflect that table, while D and trimming were determined from the DNA. The table shows about 140,000 clones, with about three quarters occurring only once. Details on this clone: Antigen specificity is unknown.

Sequencing used PBMCs. This TCR came from a man in his forties in good health and CMV-seronegative.

The CDR3 region has the DNA TGTGCCAGCAGTGCAATCCGGGGGACAGGGGATAGCGGGGAGTTAGGAGATACGCAGTATTTT. This gives the protein CASSAIRGTGDSGELGDTQYF. The J gene is TRBJ2-3, the V gene TRBV2, with TRBD1 identical over 10 bases. The CDR3 is 21 amino acids. Per the germline V gene, CDR1 is SNHLY and CDR2 is FYNNEI. J was trimmed by 5 bases and V by 4 bases; bases with no gene match: 24.